The source of this T cell receptor (beta chain) is a study of T cells in Graves' hyperthyroidism and ophthalmopathy. Looking at the study overall: Sampling of peripheral blood happened at initial diagnosis, prior to any treatment.

This clonotype was counted only a few times. Germline CDR1 and CDR2: MNHNS and SASEGT. Losses at the gene ends were 6 bases for V and 3 bases for J; bases not matched to a gene: 9. This CDR3 is built from 15 residues. Lactation, pregnancy, other autoimmune disease or uncontrolled infection led to exclusion of patients. The TCR beta CDR3 regions underwent amplification using RNA transcripts as the source. HTBI primers were used for first-round RT-PCR of the TCR CDR3. One entry per CDR3 protein, called by TCRdb with MiXCR from the multiplex PCR reads. The table shows about 460,000 distinct CDR3 sequences, with about 22% occurring only once.

The chain joins TRBV6-1 to TRBJ2-3, with TRBD2 matching over 7 bases. Sequenced material: blood. The receptor was derived from a woman aged 65 to 85 with Graves' ophthalmopathy. CDR3 region: CASSSRGRRTDTQYF. CDR3 coding DNA: TGTGCCAGCAGCTCACGCGGGAGAAGGACAGATACGCAGTATTTT.